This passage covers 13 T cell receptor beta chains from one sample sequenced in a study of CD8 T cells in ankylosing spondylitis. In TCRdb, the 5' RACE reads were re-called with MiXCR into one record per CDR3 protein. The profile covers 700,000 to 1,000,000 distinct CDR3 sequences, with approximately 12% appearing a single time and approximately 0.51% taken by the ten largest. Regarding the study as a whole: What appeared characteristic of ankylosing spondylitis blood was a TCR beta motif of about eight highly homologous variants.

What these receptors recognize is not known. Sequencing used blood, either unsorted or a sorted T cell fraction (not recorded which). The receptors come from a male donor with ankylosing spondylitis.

CDR3 amino acids: CSASLQSHGYTF. The CDR3 bases are TGCAGTGCTAGTCTACAGAGCCATGGCTACACCTTC. V is TRBV20-1 and J is TRBJ1-2; D gene unclear. This CDR3 is built from 12 residues. Trimming removed 3 bases from V and 6 bases from J, with 11 bases in between. From germline, CDR1 is DFQATT and CDR2 SNEGSKA (reference sequence).

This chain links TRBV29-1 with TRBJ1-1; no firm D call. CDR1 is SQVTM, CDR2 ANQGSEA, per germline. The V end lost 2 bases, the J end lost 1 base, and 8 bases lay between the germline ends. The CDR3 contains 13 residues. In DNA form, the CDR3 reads TGCAGCGTTGAATCGGCGGCGAACACTGAAGCTTTCTTT. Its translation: CSVESAANTEAFF.

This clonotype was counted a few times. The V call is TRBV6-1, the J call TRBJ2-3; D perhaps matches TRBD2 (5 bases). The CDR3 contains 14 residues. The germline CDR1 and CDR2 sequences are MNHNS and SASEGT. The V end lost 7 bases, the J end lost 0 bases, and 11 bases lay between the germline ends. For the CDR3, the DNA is TGTGCCAGCAAGGACGGGATGAGCACAGATACGCAGTATTTT. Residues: CASKDGMSTDTQYF.

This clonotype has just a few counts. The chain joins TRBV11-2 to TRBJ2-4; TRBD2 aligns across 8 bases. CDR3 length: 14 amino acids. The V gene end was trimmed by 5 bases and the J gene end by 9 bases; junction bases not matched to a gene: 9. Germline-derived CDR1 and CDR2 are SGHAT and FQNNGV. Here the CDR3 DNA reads TGTGCCAGCAGCCGGGGGGGCTACCCAATCATTCAGTACTTC. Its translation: CASSRGGYPIIQYF.

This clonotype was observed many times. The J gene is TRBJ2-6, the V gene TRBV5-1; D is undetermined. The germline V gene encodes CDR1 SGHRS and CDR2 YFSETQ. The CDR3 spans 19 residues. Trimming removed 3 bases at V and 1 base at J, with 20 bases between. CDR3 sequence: CASSWTSLGFLSGANVLTF. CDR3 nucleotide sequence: TGCGCCAGCAGCTGGACCTCTTTGGGCTTCCTTTCTGGGGCCAACGTCCTGACTTTC.

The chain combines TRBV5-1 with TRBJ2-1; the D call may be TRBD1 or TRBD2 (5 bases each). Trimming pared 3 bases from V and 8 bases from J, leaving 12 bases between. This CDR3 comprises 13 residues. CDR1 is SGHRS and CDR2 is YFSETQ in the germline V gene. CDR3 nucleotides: TGCGCCAGCAGCTGGGGGTCCGCTGATGAGCAGTTCTTC. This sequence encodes CASSWGSADEQFF.

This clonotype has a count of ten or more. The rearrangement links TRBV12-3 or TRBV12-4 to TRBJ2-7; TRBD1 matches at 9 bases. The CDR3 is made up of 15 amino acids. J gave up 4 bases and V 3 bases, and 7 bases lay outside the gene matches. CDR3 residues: CASSFPGQGIYEQYF. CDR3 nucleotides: TGTGCCAGCAGTTTCCCAGGACAGGGGATATACGAGCAGTACTTC.

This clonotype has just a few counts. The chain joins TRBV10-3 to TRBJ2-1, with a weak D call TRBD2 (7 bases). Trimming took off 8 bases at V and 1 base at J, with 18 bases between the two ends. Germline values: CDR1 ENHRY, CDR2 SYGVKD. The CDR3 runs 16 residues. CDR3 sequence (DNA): TGTGCCATCCGAAGGGGGGGCGGGTGGTCCTACAATGAGCAGTTCTTC. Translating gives CAIRRGGGWSYNEQFF.

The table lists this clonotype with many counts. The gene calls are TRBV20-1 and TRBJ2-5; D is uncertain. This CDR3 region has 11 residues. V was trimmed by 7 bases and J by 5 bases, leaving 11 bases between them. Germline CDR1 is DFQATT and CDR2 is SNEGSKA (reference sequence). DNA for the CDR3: TGCAGTGAGACGAAGAGGGAGACCCAGTACTTC. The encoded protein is CSETKRETQYF.

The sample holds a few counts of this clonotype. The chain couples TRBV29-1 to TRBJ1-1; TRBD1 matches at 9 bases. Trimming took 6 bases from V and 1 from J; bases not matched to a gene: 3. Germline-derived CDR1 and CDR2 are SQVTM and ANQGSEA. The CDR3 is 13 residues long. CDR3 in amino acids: CSVDRGWNTEAFF. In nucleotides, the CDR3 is TGCAGCGTCGACAGGGGGTGGAACACTGAAGCTTTCTTT.

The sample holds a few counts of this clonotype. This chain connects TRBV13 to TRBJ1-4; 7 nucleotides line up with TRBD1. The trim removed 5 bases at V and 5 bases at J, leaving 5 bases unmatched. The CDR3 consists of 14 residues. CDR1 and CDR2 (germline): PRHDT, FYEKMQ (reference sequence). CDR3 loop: CASSMDRWNEKLFF. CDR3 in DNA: TGTGCCAGCAGCATGGACAGGTGGAATGAAAAACTGTTTTTT.

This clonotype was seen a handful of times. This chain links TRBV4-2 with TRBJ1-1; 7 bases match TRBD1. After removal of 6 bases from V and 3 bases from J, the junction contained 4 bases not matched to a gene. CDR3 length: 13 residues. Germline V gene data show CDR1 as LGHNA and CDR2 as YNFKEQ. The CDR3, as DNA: TGTGCCAGCAGAATCGACAGGGACACTGAAGCTTTCTTT. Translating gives CASRIDRDTEAFF.

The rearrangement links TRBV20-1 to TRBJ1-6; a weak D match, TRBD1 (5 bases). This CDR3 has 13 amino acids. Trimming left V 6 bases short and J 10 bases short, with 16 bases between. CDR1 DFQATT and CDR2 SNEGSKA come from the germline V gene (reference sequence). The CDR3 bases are TGCAGTGCCCCCGGGACGGGGGAATCACCCCTCCACTTT. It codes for CSAPGTGESPLHF.